Shown below are 22 T cell receptor beta chains from a single sample sequenced in a study of blood T cell repertoires in COVID-19. This table comes from immunoSEQ multiplex PCR, and its TCRdb copy is limited to in-frame clones, with some not included. The sample carries roughly 140,000 clones, 65% to 85% recorded once. The sequencing sample was made of PBMCs or T cells enriched from blood (not recorded which). These receptors came from a woman in her forties or fifties who had been exposed to COVID-19.

The chain uses TRBV6-6 and TRBJ1-1; 8 nucleotides align to TRBD1. The V gene end was trimmed by 7 bases and the J gene end by 5 bases; junction bases not matched to a gene: 9. The CDR3 covers 14 residues. Germline V lookup: CDR1 MNHNY, CDR2 SVGAGI (reference sequence). The CDR3, as DNA: TGTGCCAGCACCGTAACAGGGGGTAGGACTGAAGCTTTCTTT. This encodes CASTVTGGRTEAFF.

The J gene is TRBJ1-1, the V gene TRBV5-6; D is undetermined. CDR1 is SGHDT and CDR2 is YYEEEE in the germline V gene. Trimming removed 3 bases from V and 3 bases from J, with 3 bases in between. The CDR3 spans 11 residues. CDR3 nucleotide sequence: TGTGCCAGCAGCTCGTACACTGAAGCTTTCTTT. It codes for CASSSYTEAFF.

The V gene is TRBV2, the J gene TRBJ2-7; 7 bases map to TRBD1. The V segment lost 8 bases and the J segment 1 base; nucleotides outside the gene matches: 2. This CDR3 is built from 12 residues. The V gene's germline CDR1 is SNHLY and CDR2 FYNNEI. The DNA of the CDR3 is TGTGCCAGCCGACAGGGATCCTACGAGCAGTACTTC. This gives the protein CASRQGSYEQYF.

In this sample, this clone turned up many times. The genes are TRBV4-3 and TRBJ2-6, with 9 nucleotides matching TRBD2. CDR1 is LGHNA and CDR2 is YSLEER in the germline V gene. V lost 0 bases to trimming and J lost 1 base; unmatched junction nucleotides: 16. The CDR3 extends over 22 amino acids. CDR3 nucleotide sequence: TGCGCCAGCAGCCAAGATATCGTCGGGCGGGAGGGGCTTTTTTCTGGGGCCAACGTCCTGACTTTC. It translates to CASSQDIVGREGLFSGANVLTF.

The V gene is TRBV7-8, the J gene TRBJ2-1; possible D gene TRBD2, 6 bases. CDR1 SGHVS and CDR2 FQNEAQ come from the germline V gene. Trimming removed 4 bases from V and 9 bases from J, with 16 bases in between. The CDR3 loop spans 14 amino acids. The CDR3 reads CASSSAGPGGEQFF. CDR3 nucleotide sequence: TGTGCCAGCAGCTCTGCCGGGCCCGGGGGTGAGCAGTTCTTC.

The J gene is TRBJ1-1, the V gene TRBV5-1, with D hard to call. Germline V CDR1 and CDR2: SGHRS, YFSETQ. The CDR3 has 13 residues. Trimming left V 2 bases short and J 0 bases short, with 5 bases between. The CDR3 nucleotides are TGCGCCAGCAGCTTTCTTTTGAACACTGAAGCTTTCTTT. It encodes CASSFLLNTEAFF. Complete variable domain (other parts from reference TRBV5-1 and TRBJ1-1): KAGVTQTPRYLIKTRGQQVTLSCSPISGHRSVSWYQQTPGQGLQFLFEYFSETQRNKGNFPGRFSGRQFSNSRSEMNVSTLELGDSALYLCASSFLLNTEAFFGQGTRLTVV.

The chain is built from TRBV20-1 and TRBJ2-7; a weak D match, TRBD1 (5 bases). CDR1 and CDR2 (germline): DFQATT, SNEGSKA (reference sequence). The CDR3 length is 11 residues. Trimming removed 6 bases at V and 6 bases at J, with 12 bases between. Written as DNA, the CDR3 is TGCAGTGCCAAACAGGCTGCCGAGCAGTACTTC. Residues: CSAKQAAEQYF.

The chain joins TRBV12-2 to TRBJ2-7; the table's D call of TRBD2 was not tested on the DNA. TRBV12-2 is assigned pseudogene status. There are 13 residues in the CDR3. The CDR3 nucleotides read TGTGCAAGTCGCCCTCGTCCCGGGGACGAGCAGTACTTC. Its protein product is CASRPRPGDEQYF.

J is TRBJ1-5 and V is TRBV27, with 8 bases that match TRBD1. V shed 5 bases, J shed 7 bases, and the junction held 7 bases outside the gene matches. The CDR3 runs to 14 residues. CDR1 is MNHEY, CDR2 SMNVEV, per germline (reference sequence). The CDR3, as DNA: TGTGCCAGCAGTGTGACAGGGGCTTGGCAGCCCCAGCATTTT. As protein: CASSVTGAWQPQHF.

The count of this clone is one. J is TRBJ2-7 and V is TRBV3-1 (or the pseudogene TRBV3-2); D gene uncertain. Trimming took off 0 bases at V and 3 bases at J, with 12 bases between the two ends. The CDR3 sequence is 15 residues long. Looked up from germline, CDR1 is LGHDT and CDR2 is YNNKEL (reference sequence). CDR3 sequence (DNA): TGTGCCAGCAGCCAAGAGTCTCTCCCCGGCTACGAGCAGTACTTC. This translates into CASSQESLPGYEQYF.

This chain joins TRBV7-8 and TRBJ1-2; 8 bases align to TRBD1. J gave up 0 bases and V 5 bases, and 5 bases lay outside the gene matches. Germline CDR1 SGHVS, CDR2 FQNEAQ. The CDR3 extends over 15 amino acids. The DNA for the CDR3 is TGTGCCAGCAGCGCGGACAGGGTAGCTAACTATGGCTACACCTTC. This sequence encodes CASSADRVANYGYTF.

The chain recombines TRBV6-2 or TRBV6-3 with TRBJ1-5; D gene unclear. There are 15 residues in the CDR3. Germline V gene lookup returns CDR1 MNHEY and CDR2 SVGEGT. Trimming took 5 bases from V and 4 from J, leaving 15 bases between them. The CDR3 protein is CASSPWQVSNQPQHF. Here the CDR3 DNA reads TGTGCCAGCAGTCCCTGGCAGGTCTCGAATCAGCCCCAGCATTTT.

This chain connects TRBV5-6 to TRBJ2-3; TRBD2 agrees at 11 bases. Germline V gene sequence: CDR1 SGHDT, CDR2 YYEEEE. The junction had 5 bases not matched to a gene; V was cut back by 6 bases and J by 2 bases. CDR3 size: 15 residues. Written as DNA, the CDR3 is TGTGCCAGCACCCCACTAGCGGGAGACACAGATACGCAGTATTTT. Its translation is CASTPLAGDTDTQYF.

CDR3 nucleotide sequence: TGTGCCAGCAGTTTATCGTGGGGGCGCGGTATCCCGTATGGCTACACCTTC. Protein: CASSLSWGRGIPYGYTF. The rearrangement uses TRBV27 and TRBJ1-2; the D gene is possibly TRBD1 (6 bases). Deletions cut 0 bases from V and 5 bases from J, with 19 bases between. This CDR3 has 17 residues. CDR1 MNHEY and CDR2 SMNVEV come from the germline V gene (reference sequence).

The chain has TRBV7-2 and TRBJ2-5; 9 bases agree with TRBD2. The germline V gene encodes CDR1 SGHTA and CDR2 FQGNSA. CDR3 length equals 16 residues. V shed 2 bases and J 5 bases; nucleotides not matched to a gene: 9. CDR3 sequence reads: CASSLPAGGHRETQYF. The CDR3 nucleotides are TGTGCCAGCAGCTTACCGGCGGGGGGGCATCGGGAGACCCAGTACTTC.

There are a few counts of this clone. Here the CDR3 DNA reads TGCGCCAGCAGTGAGGACAGGCAGTGGGGTGGCTACACCTTC. It specifies CASSEDRQWGGYTF. The chain uses TRBV10-1 and TRBJ1-2; possibly TRBD1 for D (6 bases). The germline gives CDR1 WNHNN, CDR2 SYGVQD (reference sequence). This CDR3 contains 14 residues. Trimming cost V 2 bases and J 7 bases, with 14 bases left between them.

The J gene is TRBJ1-2, the V gene TRBV4-3; TRBD1 aligns across 8 bases. CDR3 length: 15 amino acids. V lost 0 bases, J lost 9 bases, and 9 bases stayed unmatched. CDR1 is LGHNA and CDR2 is YSLEER in the germline V gene. The CDR3 loop reads CASSQEFQGAWSYTF. The CDR3 DNA is TGCGCCAGCAGCCAAGAATTCCAGGGGGCTTGGAGCTACACCTTC.

The chain links TRBV29-1 to TRBJ2-2; a possible D gene is TRBD2 (6 bases). CDR3 length: 15 amino acids. V lost 7 bases and J 2 bases, leaving 17 bases between the germline ends. The germline V gene has CDR1 SQVTM and CDR2 ANQGSEA. The CDR3 is CSGLTEGFNTGELFF. DNA for the CDR3: TGCAGCGGCTTAACGGAGGGATTCAACACCGGGGAGCTGTTTTTT.

The CDR3 loop reads CASSHRDKPYEQYF. The DNA of the CDR3 is TGTGCCAGCAGTCACCGGGACAAACCTTACGAGCAGTACTTC. The chain joins TRBV7-9 to TRBJ2-7, with D perhaps matching TRBD1 (6 bases). The CDR3 covers 14 residues. V gave up 6 bases and J gave up 4 bases, with 16 bases separating them. The germline V gene has CDR1 SEHNR and CDR2 FQNEAQ (reference sequence).

The V call is TRBV9, the J call TRBJ1-1; tentative D call: TRBD1 (5 bases). CDR1 is SGDLS and CDR2 is YYNGEE in the germline V gene. The V end was cut by 2 bases, the J end by 6 bases, with 11 bases between. The CDR3 runs 13 residues. DNA of the CDR3: TGTGCCAGCAGCGTCCCTGGGGCGCCTGAAGCTTTCTTT. This sequence encodes CASSVPGAPEAFF.

This chain uses TRBV7-2 with TRBJ2-4; 8 bases map to TRBD1. The ends lost 4 bases at V and 6 bases at J; junction bases unmatched: 8. Germline V CDR1 and CDR2: SGHTA, FQGNSA. This CDR3 spans 15 amino acids. The CDR3 spells CASSSGQGGRNIQYF. In DNA, the CDR3 is TGTGCCAGCAGCTCCGGACAGGGTGGTAGAAACATTCAGTACTTC.

The rearrangement joins TRBV18 to TRBJ2-2, with D tentatively TRBD1 (5 bases). Trimming stripped 2 bases from V and 0 bases from J, with 13 bases between. CDR3 length: 17 residues. Germline V gene lookup returns CDR1 KGHSH and CDR2 LQKENI. The CDR3 nucleotides are TGTGCCAGCTCACCAGTAGGGGTAATATCGAACACCGGGGAGCTGTTTTTT. Its protein is CASSPVGVISNTGELFF.